Listed here are 13 T cell receptor beta chains from one sample, sequenced in a study of cytomegalovirus exposure and HLA in healthy donors. PCR amplification relied on 60 Vbeta primers (plus 13 Jbeta primers). Some clones are missing from TCRdb's copy, which holds only in-frame ones; the method was immunoSEQ multiplex PCR. The sample contains around 94,000 clones, nearly 65% of which appear only once. The sample consisted of PBMCs. Receptor source: a human donor in good health.

The CDR3 nucleotides are TGTGCCTTCAGGGTGGGACTAGCGGTATTCTATGAGCAGTTCTTC. Its translation is CAFRVGLAVFYEQFF. The chain carries TRBV30 and TRBJ2-1; 11 bases are shared with TRBD2. The CDR3 loop spans 15 amino acids. Germline V gives CDR1 GTSNPN, CDR2 SVGIG (reference sequence). Germline trimming cut 7 bases from V and 8 bases from J; bases unmatched to any gene: 13. The full variable domain, its missing parts supplied by reference TRBV30 and TRBJ2-1, is SQTIHQWPATLVQPVGSPLSLECTVEGTSNPNLYWYRQAAGRGLQLLFYSVGIGQISSEVPQNLSASRPQDRQFILSSKKLLLSDSGFYLCAFRVGLAVFYEQFFGPGTRLTVL.

V and J are TRBV9 and TRBJ2-1; 7 bases agree with TRBD2. Germline assignment: CDR1 SGDLS and CDR2 YYNGEE. This CDR3 contains 18 residues. With 0 bases clipped from V and 4 bases from J, the junction kept 13 bases outside the gene matches. This CDR3 reads CASSVEVGRGSLYNEQFF. The CDR3 bases are TGTGCCAGCAGCGTAGAAGTAGGGCGGGGGTCCCTGTACAATGAGCAGTTCTTC.

This clone appeared once. The chain combines TRBV29-1 with TRBJ2-7; 8 nucleotides line up with TRBD1. The V and J ends lost 5 bases and 7 bases, in that order; junction bases with no gene match: 13. The V gene's germline CDR1 is SQVTM and CDR2 ANQGSEA. This CDR3 spans 14 amino acids. The CDR3 loop reads CSVLTGTGQKEQYF. The CDR3 nucleotides are TGCAGCGTTTTAACCGGGACAGGTCAAAAGGAGCAGTACTTC.

The V call is TRBV2, the J call TRBJ1-6, with 7 nucleotides matching TRBD1. The CDR3 totals 15 residues. Germline V gives CDR1 SNHLY, CDR2 FYNNEI. V gave up 7 bases and J gave up 6 bases; unmatched junction bases: 9. As DNA, the CDR3 is TGTGCCAGCATGCAGTTCCAGGGGGGTAATTCACCCCTCCACTTT. Translating it yields CASMQFQGGNSPLHF.

The chain combines TRBV19 with TRBJ2-5; 16 bases agree with TRBD2. Germline V CDR1 and CDR2: LNHDA, SQIVND (reference sequence). The length of the CDR3 is 16 residues. V lost 4 bases, J lost 5 bases, and 4 bases stayed unmatched. CDR3 amino acids: CASSRGLAGGPETQYF. The CDR3 DNA is TGTGCCAGTAGTAGGGGACTAGCGGGAGGGCCGGAGACCCAGTACTTC.

This sequence joins TRBV7-9 and TRBJ2-7; maybe TRBD1 (6 bases). V was clipped by 4 bases and J by 5 bases, with 9 bases between them. The CDR3 is 12 amino acids. CDR1 and CDR2 from the germline V gene are SEHNR and FQNEAQ (reference sequence). The CDR3 DNA follows: TGTGCCAGCAGCTCCTCAGGGGACGAGCAGTACTTC. Translating it yields CASSSSGDEQYF.

The V and J genes are TRBV30 and TRBJ2-7; 9 bases are shared with TRBD1. With 2 bases clipped from V and 8 bases from J, the junction kept 7 bases outside the gene matches. Germline CDR1 GTSNPN, CDR2 SVGIG (reference sequence). The CDR3 runs to 13 residues. As DNA, the CDR3 is TGTGCCTGGAGTCTACAGGGGGCATATCAGCAGTACTTC. This sequence encodes CAWSLQGAYQQYF.

The chain links TRBV29-1 to TRBJ2-3; D is ambiguous. Trimming took 5 bases from V and 6 from J, leaving 12 bases between them. CDR3 length: 12 residues. Germline CDR1 reads SQVTM; CDR2 reads ANQGSEA. CDR3 amino acids: CSVPYSTDTQYF. CDR3 nucleotides: TGCAGCGTTCCCTACTCCACGGATACGCAGTATTTT.

The chain joins TRBV20-1 to TRBJ1-1, with 9 bases matching TRBD1. The trim removed 6 bases at V and 6 bases at J, leaving 2 bases unmatched. This CDR3 spans 11 amino acids. Germline V CDR1 and CDR2: DFQATT, SNEGSKA (reference sequence). CDR3: CSARTGAEAFF. CDR3 DNA sequence: TGCAGTGCCCGGACAGGGGCTGAAGCTTTCTTT.

CDR3 DNA sequence: TGTGCTAGTGGTTTAGGGGGGGGTCAAGAGACCCAGTACTTC. Residues: CASGLGGGQETQYF. This chain uses TRBV12-5 with TRBJ2-5, with D possibly being TRBD2 (7 bases). Germline-derived CDR1 and CDR2 are LGHNT and FRNRAP. V was trimmed by 3 bases and J by 2 bases, leaving 10 bases between them. This CDR3 has 14 residues.

The chain has TRBV27 and TRBJ1-2, with D hard to call. The V and J ends lost 0 bases and 4 bases respectively, with 12 bases between them. The V gene's germline CDR1 is MNHEY and CDR2 SMNVEV (reference sequence). The CDR3 has 15 amino acids. CDR3 in amino acids: CASSLSRSAPYGYTF. The CDR3 coding sequence is TGTGCCAGCAGTTTATCGAGGTCGGCCCCCTATGGCTACACCTTC.

This clone was detected a few times. The chain is built from TRBV18 and TRBJ1-1; no firm D call. Trimming took off 3 bases at V and 6 bases at J, with 17 bases between the two ends. The CDR3 runs 15 residues. CDR1 is KGHSH and CDR2 is LQKENI in the germline V gene. Written as DNA, the CDR3 is TGTGCCAGCTCACCGACACACGACCGATACGCTGAAGCTTTCTTT. Encoded protein: CASSPTHDRYAEAFF.

This chain uses TRBV25-1 with TRBJ1-3; D remains ambiguous. Germline-derived CDR1 and CDR2 are MGHDK and SYGVNS. V was trimmed by 5 bases and J by 4 bases, leaving 9 bases between them. This CDR3 region has 13 residues. In DNA, the CDR3 is TGTGCCAGCAGTCCTCGTCCCGGAAACACCATATATTTT. It translates to CASSPRPGNTIYF.